The clone carrying this TCR beta chain was seen repeatedly, ten times or more. This CDR3 is built from 16 residues. The germline CDR1 and CDR2 sequences are MDHEN and SYDVKM. V was pared by 3 bases and J by 9 bases, with 21 bases between. MiXCR was run by TCRdb on the RT-PCR reads, yielding one entry per CDR3 protein. Among hundreds of thousands of distinct CDR3 sequences, approximately 15% were seen once, and the ten largest hold 3.6%. This chain connects TRBV28 to TRBJ2-4; D is undetermined. The TCR originated in a female donor in good health, serving as a healthy control. Sequenced input: memory CD4+ T cells from blood. DNA for the CDR3: TGTGCCAGCAGTTTCGCACTTGACTTGGGGTCGATCATTCAGTACTTC. Translated, it gives CASSFALDLGSIIQYF.